The 6 T cell receptor beta chains given below trace back to one sample, sequenced in a study of T cell responses to AZD1222 COVID-19 vaccine. Data came from immunoSEQ multiplex PCR; TCRdb stores just in-frame clones and leaves some out. The sample shows some 140,000 clones, roughly nine tenths of them seen only once. Sequencing was performed on peripheral blood, taken on day 0 of AZD1222 vaccination. The receptors were gathered from an adult in good health.

The rearrangement links TRBV11-1 to TRBJ2-5; D may match TRBD1 or TRBD2 (6 bases each). Germline assignment: CDR1 SGHAT and CDR2 FQDESV (reference sequence). The CDR3 is 15 amino acids. With 2 bases removed from V and 2 bases from J, the gap between germline ends came to 12 bases. The CDR3 is CASSLNAGQQETQYF. CDR3 sequence (DNA): TGTGCCAGCAGCTTAAATGCGGGACAACAAGAGACCCAGTACTTC.

This chain uses TRBV11-3 with TRBJ1-2; D is uncertain. Germline V gene lookup returns CDR1 SGHNT and CDR2 YENEEA. V lost 4 bases and J lost 0, with 15 bases in between. The CDR3 totals 16 residues. CDR3 DNA sequence: TGTGCCAGCAGCTCGAGCGGAGAAGAAGCTAACTATGGCTACACCTTC. Translation: CASSSSGEEANYGYTF.

The CDR3: CASSQAGQGGVYNEQFF. As DNA, the CDR3 is TGCGCCAGCAGCCAAGCCGGACAGGGAGGGGTCTACAATGAGCAGTTCTTC. This chain connects TRBV4-1 to TRBJ2-1, with D perhaps matching TRBD1 (8 bases). The CDR3 extends over 17 amino acids. Germline V gives CDR1 MGHRA, CDR2 YSYEKL. The germline V and J ends were trimmed by 1 base and 3 bases, with 16 bases remaining between them.

V gene TRBV7-3 combines with J gene TRBJ1-1; unclear D gene. The V end was cut by 0 bases, the J end by 6 bases, with 8 bases between. This CDR3 region has 13 residues. Germline assignment: CDR1 SGHTA and CDR2 FQGTGA. This CDR3 is CASSLTSDAEAFF. CDR3 in DNA: TGTGCCAGCAGCTTAACCTCGGATGCTGAAGCTTTCTTT.

The V call is TRBV5-1, the J call TRBJ1-1, with no clear D. Germline loops: CDR1 SGHRS, CDR2 YFSETQ. CDR3 length: 15 residues. V lost 1 base and J lost 0, with 10 bases in between. The CDR3 loop reads CASSLRELMNTEAFF. The CDR3 DNA follows: TGCGCCAGCAGCTTGCGGGAACTTATGAACACTGAAGCTTTCTTT.

The J gene is TRBJ2-1, the V gene TRBV19, with unresolved D. Germline lookup yields CDR1 LNHDA and CDR2 SQIVND (reference sequence). Trimming removed 3 bases at V and 0 bases at J, with 9 bases between. The CDR3 loop spans 15 amino acids. The CDR3: CASSMGTASYNEQFF. CDR3 nucleotides: TGTGCCAGTAGTATGGGAACAGCCTCCTACAATGAGCAGTTCTTC.